This T cell receptor beta chain was captured by sequencing in a study of Ad26.COV2.S vaccination and SARS-CoV-2 variants. Study-level points and caveats: Responses of T cells in total may have been underestimated by the TCR breadth and depth analyses. Vaccine recipients showed a spike-specific TCR breadth that was higher than in placebo recipients.

As for this clone: What it binds is unknown. This same CDR3 is encoded by further DNA sequences in the sample.

Trimming left V 5 bases short and J 5 bases short, with 7 bases between. The germline V gene has CDR1 SGHRS and CDR2 YFSETQ. CDR3 size: 11 residues. The treatment is: about 20 received Ad26.COV2.S at low or high dose, single or two shots; 5 received placebo; per-sample allocation not given. Material that was analyzed had been drawn on day 63 after the first vaccine or placebo injection. Donation was by an adult aged 18-55 years who was in Boston. Data came from immunoSEQ multiplex PCR; TCRdb stores just in-frame clones and leaves some out. The repertoire includes roughly 300,000 clones, 75% to 90% of them detected once, and approximately 5% sits in the top ten.

The receptor comes from a person aged 18-60 years who received the Ad26.COV2.S COVID-19 vaccine or a placebo. Material: peripheral blood, obtained in a trial of Ad26.COV2.S vaccine versus placebo. The chain combines TRBV5-1 with TRBJ2-5; D may be TRBD2 (5 bases). Written as DNA, the CDR3 is TGCGCCAGCAGGTCGGGGGAGACCCAGTACTTC. It codes for CASRSGETQYF.